This T cell receptor beta chain was identified during a study of vaccination and CD4 T cells after COVID-19. Study context: Controls used CEFX viral epitopes (positive), HIV-1 Nef peptides (negative), or no peptide.

Cultured CD4+ T-cell DNA underwent Oncomine TCR Beta short-read sequencing. It was from cultured CD4+ T cells that genomic DNA was extracted. TCRdb fed the PCR reads into MiXCR, producing one record per CDR3 protein. The sample lists fewer than 9,500 distinct CDR3 sequences; less than 30% were seen once. Indicated treatment: approximately 9-day PBMC culture with coronavirus spike peptide pools or control peptides (ViraFEST assay). Researchers collected the unexposed donor's CD4+ T cells before the COVID-19 pandemic (2011-2018). This CDR3 spans 15 amino acids. The junction had 5 bases not matched to a gene; V was cut back by 1 base and J by 7 bases. The germline CDR1 and CDR2 sequences are MNHNS and SASEGT. This clonotype turned up a few times. Its matching antigen is unknown. Points from the study as a whole: Median SARS-CoV-2-reactive clonotype numbers went from approximately 21 to 40; this increase was not significant.

The chain uses TRBV6-1 and TRBJ2-1; 9 nucleotides align to TRBD2. Material for sequencing was CD4+ T cells from blood, cultured in vitro. This clonotype originated in a human donor in good health. The CDR3: CASSEGAGGRNEQFF. The CDR3 region has the DNA TGTGCCAGCAGTGAAGGAGCGGGGGGCCGGAATGAGCAGTTCTTC.